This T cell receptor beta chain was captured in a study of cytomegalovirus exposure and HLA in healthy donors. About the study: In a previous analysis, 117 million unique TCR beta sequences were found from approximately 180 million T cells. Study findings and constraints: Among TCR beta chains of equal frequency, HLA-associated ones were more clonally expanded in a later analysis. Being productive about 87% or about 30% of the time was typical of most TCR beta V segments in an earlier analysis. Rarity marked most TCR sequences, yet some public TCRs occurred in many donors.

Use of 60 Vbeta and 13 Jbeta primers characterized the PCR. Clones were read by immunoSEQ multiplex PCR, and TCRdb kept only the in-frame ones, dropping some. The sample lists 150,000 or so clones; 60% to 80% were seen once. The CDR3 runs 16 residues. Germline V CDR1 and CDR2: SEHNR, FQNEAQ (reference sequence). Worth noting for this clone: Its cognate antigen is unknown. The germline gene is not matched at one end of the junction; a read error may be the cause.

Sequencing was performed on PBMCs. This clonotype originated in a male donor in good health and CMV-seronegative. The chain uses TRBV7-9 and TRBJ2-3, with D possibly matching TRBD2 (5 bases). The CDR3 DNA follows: TGTTCCAGCAGCTTAGACGGACGGGGTGGCACAGATACGCAGTATTTT. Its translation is CSSSLDGRGGTDTQYF.